Here is one T cell receptor (beta chain) with its context. These data are taken from a study of control samples from healthy donors and cancer patients. The germline V gene encodes CDR1 SNHLY and CDR2 FYNNEI. CDR3 length: 14 residues. V dropped 6 bases and J dropped 1 base, with 12 bases sitting between them. Some clones are missing from TCRdb's copy, which holds only in-frame ones; the method was immunoSEQ multiplex PCR. This table has about 15,000 clones, around 86% appearing once. The source material was PBMCs. The source is a woman in her seventies with colorectal cancer. This rearrangement joins TRBV2 to TRBJ2-5; D call uncertain. The CDR3 sequence: CASSPQWVQETQYF. CDR3 in DNA: TGTGCCAGCAGCCCACAGTGGGTCCAAGAGACCCAGTACTTC.